The 23 T cell receptor beta chains reported below all come from one sample, sequenced in a study of shared clonotypes between healthy human individuals. Repertoires were generated with immunoSEQ multiplex PCR, while TCRdb's copy carries only in-frame clones and drops some. The sample lists approximately 500,000 clones, 60% to 80% occurring once. The sequenced sample was PBMCs. Receptors originate from a woman in her thirties or forties in good health. Some clones in this sample may be carry-over from other donors' samples.

For this clone: The sample carries other DNA sequences with the same CDR3. The chain couples TRBV5-1 to TRBJ1-1; TRBD1 agrees at 8 bases. Germline V gene data show CDR1 as SGHRS and CDR2 as YFSETQ. The CDR3 extends over 15 amino acids. V shed 4 bases and J 2 bases; nucleotides not matched to a gene: 7. DNA for the CDR3: TGCGCCAGCAGCCCCCGGACAGGGCTAAACACTGAAGCTTTCTTT. This codes for CASSPRTGLNTEAFF. Drawing the rest from reference TRBV5-1 and TRBJ1-1, the complete variable domain is KAGVTQTPRYLIKTRGQQVTLSCSPISGHRSVSWYQQTPGQGLQFLFEYFSETQRNKGNFPGRFSGRQFSNSRSEMNVSTLELGDSALYLCASSPRTGLNTEAFFGQGTRLTVV.

The rearrangement uses TRBV7-6 and TRBJ2-7, with D unresolved. In germline, CDR1 is SGHVS, CDR2 FNYEAQ. The CDR3 runs to 15 residues. Between the trimmed V and J ends, which lost 1 base and 2 bases, there was a span of 12 bases. The CDR3 nucleotides read TGTGCCAGCAGCTTAGGTCCATACCCTACCTACGAGCAGTACTTC. It codes for CASSLGPYPTYEQYF.

This chain connects TRBV19 to TRBJ2-3; D is unresolved. V lost 4 bases and J lost 2, with 7 bases in between. The CDR3 covers 13 residues. Looked up from germline, CDR1 is LNHDA and CDR2 is SQIVND (reference sequence). The CDR3 spells CASSTPLTDTQYF. In DNA form, the CDR3 reads TGTGCCAGTAGTACCCCCCTCACAGATACGCAGTATTTT.

This clone showed up just a few times. The chain combines TRBV21-1 with TRBJ1-2. TRBV21-1 is classified as a pseudogene. There are 15 residues in the CDR3. The CDR3 region is CASSESGTDIHGYTF. In nucleotides, the CDR3 is TGTGCCAGCAGCGAATCCGGGACGGACATCCATGGCTACACCTTC.

The chain couples TRBV7-2 to TRBJ2-1; 11 bases agree with TRBD2. V gave up 4 bases and J gave up 8 bases; unmatched junction bases: 10. The CDR3 length is 16 residues. Germline CDR1 reads SGHTA; CDR2 reads FQGNSA. The CDR3 sequence: CASSSKTSGRRDEQFF. CDR3 bases: TGTGCCAGCAGCTCTAAAACTAGCGGGAGAAGGGATGAGCAGTTCTTC. Using reference TRBV7-2 and TRBJ2-1 for the parts outside the CDR3, the full variable domain is GAGVSQSPSNKVTEKGKDVELRCDPISGHTALYWYRQSLGQGLEFLIYFQGNSAPDKSGLPSDRFSAERTGGSVSTLTIQRTQQEDSAVYLCASSSKTSGRRDEQFFGPGTRLTVL.

This clone has more than one count but fewer than ten. The CDR3, as DNA: TGTGCCAGCTCACCAACCCCCTCCGGGACAGGGAGGGCAGATACGCAGTATTTT. This translates into CASSPTPSGTGRADTQYF. This chain joins TRBV18 and TRBJ2-3, with 9 bases matching TRBD1. Germline V gives CDR1 KGHSH, CDR2 LQKENI. The ends lost 2 bases at V and 4 bases at J; junction bases unmatched: 13. The CDR3 is 18 residues long. Full variable domain (remainder filled in from reference TRBV18 and TRBJ2-3): NAGVMQNPRHLVRRRGQEARLRCSPMKGHSHVYWYRQLPEEGLKFMVYLQKENIIDESGMPKERFSAEFPKEGPSILRIQQVVRGDSAAYFCASSPTPSGTGRADTQYFGPGTRLTVL.

In regard to this clone: This may stem from a read error, because a much larger clone lies one nucleotide away. The chain employs TRBV27 and TRBJ1-2; D is possibly TRBD1 (5 bases). This CDR3 contains 15 residues. The V end was cut by 8 bases, the J end by 8 bases, with 24 bases between. Germline V CDR1 and CDR2: MNHEY, SMNVEV (reference sequence). The CDR3 nucleotides are TGTGCCAGCGGGTTATCGAACATCGGGGGTGGGGGCTACACCTTC. This encodes CASGLSNIGGGGYTF.

CDR3 sequence: CASSLTGQGRTQYF. In nucleotides, the CDR3 is TGTGCCAGCAGCCTGACAGGGCAAGGGAGGACCCAGTACTTC. This sequence joins TRBV28 and TRBJ2-5, with 7 bases that match TRBD1. From germline, CDR1 is MDHEN and CDR2 SYDVKM. J gave up 7 bases and V 6 bases, and 11 bases lay outside the gene matches. The CDR3 runs to 14 residues.

As regards this clone: This sample also contains other DNA sequences that code for the same CDR3. This sequence joins TRBV6-1 and TRBJ1-2; 8 bases match TRBD1. Trimming at V came to 0 bases and at J to 3 bases, leaving 0 bases not matched to a gene. The length of the CDR3 is 14 residues. The germline CDR1 and CDR2 sequences are MNHNS and SASEGT. This CDR3 is CASSEADRDYGYTF. The CDR3 DNA sequence: TGTGCCAGCAGTGAAGCGGACAGGGACTATGGCTACACCTTC.

The V and J genes are TRBV5-1 and TRBJ2-1, with 10 positions matching TRBD2. This CDR3 has 15 residues. Germline loops: CDR1 SGHRS, CDR2 YFSETQ. After removal of 4 bases from V and 7 bases from J, the junction contained 8 bases not matched to a gene. The chain's CDR3 is CASSPGTSVINEQFF. The CDR3 bases are TGCGCCAGCAGCCCCGGGACTAGCGTAATTAATGAGCAGTTCTTC. The full variable domain, completed using reference TRBV5-1 and TRBJ2-1, is KAGVTQTPRYLIKTRGQQVTLSCSPISGHRSVSWYQQTPGQGLQFLFEYFSETQRNKGNFPGRFSGRQFSNSRSEMNVSTLELGDSALYLCASSPGTSVINEQFFGPGTRLTVL.

This chain connects TRBV28 to TRBJ2-1; 15 bases agree with TRBD2. CDR3 size: 20 residues. CDR1 is MDHEN and CDR2 is SYDVKM in the germline V gene. The junction had 17 bases not matched to a gene; V was cut back by 5 bases and J by 6 bases. CDR3 loop: CASSRTSGRALTKIINEQFF. CDR3 nucleotide sequence: TGTGCCAGCAGTCGGACTAGCGGGAGGGCCCTCACCAAGATTATCAATGAGCAGTTCTTC.

This chain's CDR3 is CASSGRGNQPQHF. As DNA, the CDR3 is TGTGCCAGCAGTGGAAGGGGGAATCAGCCCCAGCATTTT. The gene calls are TRBV2 and TRBJ1-5; D may be TRBD1 (6 bases). Germline V gene sequence: CDR1 SNHLY, CDR2 FYNNEI. The CDR3 spans 13 residues. The ends were cut back, 4 bases at V and 4 bases at J, with 8 bases in the middle.

The chain joins TRBV4-1 to TRBJ1-1; TRBD1 might be the D (6 bases). From germline, CDR1 is MGHRA and CDR2 YSYEKL. The CDR3 loop spans 14 amino acids. Trimming took 4 bases from V and 4 from J, leaving 13 bases between them. The CDR3 region is CASSLYQGTTEAFF. CDR3 DNA: TGCGCCAGCAGCCTTTATCAGGGGACCACTGAAGCTTTCTTT.

The J gene is TRBJ2-1, the V gene TRBV5-1; 9 bases line up with TRBD1. The CDR3 is made up of 14 amino acids. V gave up 3 bases and J gave up 8 bases; unmatched junction bases: 6. In germline, CDR1 is SGHRS, CDR2 YFSETQ. CDR3 loop: CASSSRTGEDEQFF. For the CDR3, the DNA is TGCGCCAGCAGCTCTCGGACAGGGGAAGATGAGCAGTTCTTC.

This rearrangement joins TRBV19 to TRBJ2-2, with no clear D. The CDR3 loop spans 14 amino acids. V lost 6 bases to trimming and J lost 0 bases, with 8 bases between them. Germline CDR1 is LNHDA and CDR2 is SQIVND (reference sequence). The CDR3 spells CASSPNTNTGELFF. The CDR3 nucleotides are TGTGCCAGTAGCCCTAATACGAACACCGGGGAGCTGTTTTTT. Using reference TRBV19 and TRBJ2-2 for the parts outside the CDR3, the full variable domain is DGGITQSPKYLFRKEGQNVTLSCEQNLNHDAMYWYRQDPGQGLRLIYYSQIVNDFQKGDIAEGYSVSREKKESFPLTVTSAQKNPTAFYLCASSPNTNTGELFFGEGSRLTVL.

This clone was detected only a few times. CDR3 DNA sequence: TGTGCCACCCGGTACTTCCAGACCGGGGAGCTGTTTTTT. Its translation is CATRYFQTGELFF. The genes are TRBV2 and TRBJ2-2, with D uncertain. Germline CDR1 SNHLY, CDR2 FYNNEI. The V and J ends lost 10 bases and 5 bases respectively, with 14 bases between them. The length of the CDR3 is 13 residues.

This chain uses TRBV11-1 with TRBJ1-2; TRBD1 matches 9 bases. The trim removed 4 bases at V and 3 bases at J, leaving 9 bases unmatched. Germline CDR1 reads SGHAT; CDR2 reads FQDESV (reference sequence). This CDR3 has 16 amino acids. In nucleotides, the CDR3 is TGTGCCAGCAGCTCCCGACCGACAGGGGGACACTATGGCTACACCTTC. It translates to CASSSRPTGGHYGYTF.

The CDR3 DNA sequence: TGTGCCAGCAACGTAGGTAGGGGTTCCGAGCAGTACTTC. Protein product: CASNVGRGSEQYF. This rearrangement joins TRBV2 to TRBJ2-7, with D maybe TRBD1 (5 bases). V gave up 7 bases and J gave up 6 bases, with 16 bases separating them. Germline assignment: CDR1 SNHLY and CDR2 FYNNEI. The CDR3 covers 13 residues.

The rearrangement links TRBV5-1 to TRBJ2-2, with TRBD2 matching 7 bases. V was clipped by 0 bases and J by 4 bases; unmatched bases: 6. Germline V gives CDR1 SGHRS, CDR2 YFSETQ. There are 16 residues in the CDR3. CDR3 nucleotides: TGCGCCAGCAGCTTGGCCGGCGGGAGTGGCACCGGGGAGCTGTTTTTT. Amino acids: CASSLAGGSGTGELFF.

Details on this clone: At one end, the junction sequence differs from germline, possibly due to a read error. The chain joins TRBV10-3 to TRBJ2-3; TRBD2 aligns across 15 bases. Germline V gene lookup returns CDR1 ENHRY and CDR2 SYGVKD. The CDR3 totals 16 residues. CDR3 loop: CALSTPGLAGGYTQYF. In DNA, the CDR3 is TGTGCCCTCAGCACACCGGGACTAGCGGGGGGCTATACGCAGTATTTT.

In DNA form, the CDR3 reads TGTGCCAGCAGTTTGTGGATGACGGGTGGCTACACCTTC. It specifies CASSLWMTGGYTF. The V gene is TRBV28, the J gene TRBJ1-2, with D unclear. Germline values: CDR1 MDHEN, CDR2 SYDVKM. The CDR3 runs to 13 residues. V was clipped by 3 bases and J by 7 bases, with 12 bases between them.

The genes are TRBV19 and TRBJ2-7, with 12 nucleotides matching TRBD1. J lost 2 bases, V lost 6 bases, and 2 bases had no gene match. The germline CDR1 and CDR2 sequences are LNHDA and SQIVND (reference sequence). This CDR3 has 14 residues. The CDR3 DNA is TGTGCCAGTAGCGGGACAGGGGGCGCCTACGAGCAGTACTTC. It specifies CASSGTGGAYEQYF.

The V call is TRBV6-5, the J call TRBJ2-7; tentative D call: TRBD2 (5 bases). Trimming removed 2 bases from V and 0 bases from J, with 8 bases in between. In germline, CDR1 is MNHEY, CDR2 SVGAGI. The CDR3 extends over 14 amino acids. CDR3 sequence reads: CASSYESGSYEQYF. Here the CDR3 DNA reads TGTGCCAGCAGTTACGAGAGCGGCTCCTACGAGCAGTACTTC.